This T cell receptor beta chain stems from a study of control samples from healthy donors and cancer patients. Generated by immunoSEQ multiplex PCR, the TCRdb table keeps only in-frame clones and is missing some. Of 150,000 to 200,000 clones in the sample, about nine tenths were seen once. The J segment lost 7 bases and the V segment lost 2 bases, leaving 6 bases of the junction unmatched. Germline CDR1 MNHEY, CDR2 SMNVEV (reference sequence). The CDR3 totals 14 residues. The sample was blood. The TCR originated in a woman in her 30s in good health. J is TRBJ1-1 and V is TRBV27; the match to TRBD1 covers 8 bases. The CDR3 is CASSLGGQVNEAFF. In DNA, the CDR3 is TGTGCCAGCAGTTTAGGGGGACAGGTGAATGAAGCTTTCTTT.